The present T cell receptor (beta chain) was sequenced within a study of tissue T cells after allogeneic stem cell transplantation. Germline V gene sequence: CDR1 SGHTA, CDR2 FQGNSA. The ends were cut back, 5 bases at V and 4 bases at J, with 15 bases in the middle. The CDR3 extends over 15 amino acids. As concerns this clone: Its antigen is currently unknown.

TCRdb's copy holds only in-frame clones and misses some; the assay was immunoSEQ multiplex PCR. The data show 4,500 to 7,500 clones, approximately 60% seen once. General study findings and limits: Across patients, clones rarely overlapped, yet motif clusters were shared tissue-specifically. In patients and mice, blood and spleen missed much of tissue repertoire.

The receptor comes from a male donor at least 60 years old with lung cancer. The chain combines TRBV7-2 with TRBJ2-1; no reliable D call. The source was tissue from the jejunum, collected at autopsy. The CDR3 DNA sequence: TGTGCCAGCAGCCCAGGCGCCGACCTGTACAATGAGCAGTTCTTC. Translated, it gives CASSPGADLYNEQFF.